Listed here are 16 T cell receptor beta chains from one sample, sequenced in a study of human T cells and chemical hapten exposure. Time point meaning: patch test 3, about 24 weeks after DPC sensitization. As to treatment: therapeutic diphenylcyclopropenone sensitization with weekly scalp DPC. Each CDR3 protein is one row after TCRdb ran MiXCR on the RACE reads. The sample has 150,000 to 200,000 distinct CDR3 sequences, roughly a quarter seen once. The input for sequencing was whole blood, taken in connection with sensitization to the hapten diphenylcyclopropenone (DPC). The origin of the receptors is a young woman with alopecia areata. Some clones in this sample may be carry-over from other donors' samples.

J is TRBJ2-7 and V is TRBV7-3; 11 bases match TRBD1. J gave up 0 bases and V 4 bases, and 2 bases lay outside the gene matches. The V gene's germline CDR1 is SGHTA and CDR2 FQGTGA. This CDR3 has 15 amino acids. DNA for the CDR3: TGTGCCAGCAGCTGGACAGGGGGCAGCTCCTACGAGCAGTACTTC. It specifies CASSWTGGSSYEQYF. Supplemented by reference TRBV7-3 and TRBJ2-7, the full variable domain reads GAGVSQTPSNKVTEKGKYVELRCDPISGHTALYWYRQSLGQGPEFLIYFQGTGAADDSGLPNDRFFAVRPEGSVSTLKIQRTERGDSAVYLCASSWTGGSSYEQYFGPGTRLTVT.

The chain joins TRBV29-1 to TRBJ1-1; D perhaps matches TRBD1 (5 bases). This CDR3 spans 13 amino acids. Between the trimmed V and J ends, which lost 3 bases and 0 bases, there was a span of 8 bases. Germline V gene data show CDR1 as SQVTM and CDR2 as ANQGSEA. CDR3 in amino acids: CSVEEGMNTEAFF. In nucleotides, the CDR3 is TGCAGCGTTGAGGAGGGGATGAACACTGAAGCTTTCTTT.

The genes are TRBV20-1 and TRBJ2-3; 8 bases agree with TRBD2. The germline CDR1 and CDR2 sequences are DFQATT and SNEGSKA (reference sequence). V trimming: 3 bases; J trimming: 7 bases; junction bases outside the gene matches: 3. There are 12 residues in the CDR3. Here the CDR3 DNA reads TGCAGTGCTAGCGGGGGGGCGTATACGCAGTATTTT. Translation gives CSASGGAYTQYF.

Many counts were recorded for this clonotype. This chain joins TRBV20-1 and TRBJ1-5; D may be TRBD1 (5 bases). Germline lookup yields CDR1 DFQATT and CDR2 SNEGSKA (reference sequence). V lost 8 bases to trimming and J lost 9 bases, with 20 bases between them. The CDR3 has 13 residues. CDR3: CSTQEGRGLPQHF. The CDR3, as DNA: TGCAGTACTCAGGAGGGGAGGGGATTGCCCCAGCATTTT.

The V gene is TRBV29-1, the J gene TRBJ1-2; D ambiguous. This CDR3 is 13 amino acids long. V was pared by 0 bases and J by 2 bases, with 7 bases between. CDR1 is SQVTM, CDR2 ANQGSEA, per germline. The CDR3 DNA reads TGCAGCGTTGAAGATGACGGAAACTATGGCTACACCTTC. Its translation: CSVEDDGNYGYTF.

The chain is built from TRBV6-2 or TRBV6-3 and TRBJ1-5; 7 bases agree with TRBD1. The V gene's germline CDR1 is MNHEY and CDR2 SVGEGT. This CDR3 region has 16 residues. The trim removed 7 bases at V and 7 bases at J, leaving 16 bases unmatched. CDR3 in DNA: TGTGCCAGCAACATCCCAGGGGGGGCAGGAAACCAGCCCCAGCATTTT. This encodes CASNIPGGAGNQPQHF.

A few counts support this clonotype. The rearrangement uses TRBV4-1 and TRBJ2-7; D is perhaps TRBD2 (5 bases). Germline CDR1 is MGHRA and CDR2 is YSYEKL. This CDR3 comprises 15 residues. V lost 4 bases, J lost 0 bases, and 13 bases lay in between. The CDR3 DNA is TGCGCCAGCAGCCCCCCCGGGGTCAGCTCCTACGAGCAGTACTTC. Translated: CASSPPGVSSYEQYF.

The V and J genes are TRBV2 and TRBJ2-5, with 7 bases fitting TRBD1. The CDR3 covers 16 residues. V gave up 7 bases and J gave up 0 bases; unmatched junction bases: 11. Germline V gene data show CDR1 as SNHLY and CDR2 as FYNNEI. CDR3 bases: TGTGCCAGCACGCACAACAGGGGCCGGTACCAAGAGACCCAGTACTTC. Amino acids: CASTHNRGRYQETQYF.

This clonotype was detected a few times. For the CDR3, the DNA is TGTGCCAGCAGTGAAGACTCACCCCTCCACTTT. It is translated as CASSEDSPLHF. The gene calls are TRBV6-1 and TRBJ1-6; D call uncertain. This CDR3 comprises 11 residues. Trimming stripped 1 base from V and 10 bases from J, with 2 bases between. Germline V gene sequence: CDR1 MNHNS, CDR2 SASEGT.

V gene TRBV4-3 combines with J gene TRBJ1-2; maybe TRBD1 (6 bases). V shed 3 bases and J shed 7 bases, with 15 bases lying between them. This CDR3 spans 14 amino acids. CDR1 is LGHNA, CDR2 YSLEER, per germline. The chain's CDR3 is CASSHWGGSSGYTF. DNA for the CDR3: TGCGCCAGCAGCCATTGGGGGGGCTCGAGTGGCTACACCTTC.

CDR3 residues: CATSDSGQGDTGELFF. The CDR3 coding sequence is TGTGCCACCAGTGATTCGGGACAGGGGGACACCGGGGAGCTGTTTTTT. V is TRBV24-1 and J is TRBJ2-2; 11 nucleotides line up with TRBD1. Trimming took 2 bases from V and 3 from J; bases not matched to a gene: 1. Germline CDR1 and CDR2: KGHDR and SFDVKD. This CDR3 has 16 amino acids.

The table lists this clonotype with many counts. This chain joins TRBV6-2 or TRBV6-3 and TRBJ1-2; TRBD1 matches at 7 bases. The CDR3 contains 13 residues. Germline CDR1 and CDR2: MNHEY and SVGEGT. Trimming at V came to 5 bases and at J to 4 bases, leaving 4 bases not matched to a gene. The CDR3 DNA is TGTGCCAGCAGTCTCGACAGGGTCTATGGCTACACCTTC. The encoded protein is CASSLDRVYGYTF.

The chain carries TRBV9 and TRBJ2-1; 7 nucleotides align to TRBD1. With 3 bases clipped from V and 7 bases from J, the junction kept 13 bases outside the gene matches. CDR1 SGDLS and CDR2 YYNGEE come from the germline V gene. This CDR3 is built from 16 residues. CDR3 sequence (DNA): TGTGCCAGCAGCGCGACAGGGCGGATGGTGGAGAATGAGCAGTTCTTC. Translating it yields CASSATGRMVENEQFF. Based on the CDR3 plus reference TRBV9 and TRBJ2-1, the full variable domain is DSGVTQTPKHLITATGQRVTLRCSPRSGDLSVYWYQQSLDQGLQFLIQYYNGEERAKGNILERFSAQQFPDLHSELNLSSLELGDSALYFCASSATGRMVENEQFFGPGTRLTVL.

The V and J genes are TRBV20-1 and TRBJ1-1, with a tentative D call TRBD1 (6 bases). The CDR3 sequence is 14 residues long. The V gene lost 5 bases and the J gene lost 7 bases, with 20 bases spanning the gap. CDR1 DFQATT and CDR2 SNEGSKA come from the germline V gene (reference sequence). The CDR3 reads CSAVYRGQGYEAFF. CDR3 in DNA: TGCAGTGCTGTTTACCGGGGGCAGGGGTATGAAGCTTTCTTT.

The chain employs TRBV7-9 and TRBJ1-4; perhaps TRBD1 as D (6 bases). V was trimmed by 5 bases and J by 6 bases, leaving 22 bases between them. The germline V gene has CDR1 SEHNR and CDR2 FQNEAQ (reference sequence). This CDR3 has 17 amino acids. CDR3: CASSPSRTGKVDEKLFF. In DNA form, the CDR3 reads TGTGCCAGCAGCCCATCCCGAACAGGGAAAGTGGATGAAAAACTGTTTTTT.

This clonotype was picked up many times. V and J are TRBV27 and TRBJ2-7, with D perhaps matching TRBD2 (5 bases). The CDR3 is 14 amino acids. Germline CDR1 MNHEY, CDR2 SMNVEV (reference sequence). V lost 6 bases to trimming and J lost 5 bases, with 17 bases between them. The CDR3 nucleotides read TGTGCCAGCAGCCTACAAAAAAACGGGGACGAGCAGTACTTC. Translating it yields CASSLQKNGDEQYF.